Detailed here is one T cell receptor beta chain. What it recognizes is unknown. The repertoire was sequenced with immunoSEQ multiplex PCR; TCRdb's copy has only in-frame clones and lacks some. The sample shows about 58,000 clones, roughly 79% of them seen only once. Sample time point: blood 2 weeks post-SBRT. Specified treatment: 15 Gy SBRT to primary tumor, nephrectomy 4 weeks later. After SBRT, blood was collected at 2 and 4 weeks, plus baseline. This specimen comes from a study of radiation and T cells in renal cell carcinoma. In the study overall: Nephrectomy followed 15 Gy stereotactic body radiation by 4 weeks.

The study, taken as a whole, reports: In blood, top tumor clones expanded by 2 weeks, shrinking by 4. No pretreatment tumor biopsies were available for baseline clonotypes.

Material: blood, obtained from a patient whose treatment included radiotherapy and nephrectomy. This sequence was found in a man aged 55 to 70 with renal cell carcinoma.

The CDR3 loop is CASSQDRTFAYEQYV. CDR3 DNA: TGTGCCAGCAGCCAGGACAGGACTTTCGCCTACGAGCAGTACGTC. The chain recombines TRBV4-2 with TRBJ2-7; 7 bases fit TRBD1. In germline, CDR1 is LGHNA, CDR2 YNFKEQ. The V and J ends lost 3 bases and 2 bases, in that order; junction bases with no gene match: 7. The CDR3 runs 15 residues.